This is a list of T cell receptor beta chains from one sample in a study of T cells in Graves' hyperthyroidism and ophthalmopathy. MiXCR was run by TCRdb on the multiplex PCR reads, yielding one entry per CDR3 protein. The sample holds roughly 710,000 distinct CDR3 sequences, around a third seen once. The specimen sequenced was blood. All receptors come from a woman aged 40 to 55 with Graves' hyperthyroidism. CDR3s include the opening cysteine and the closing phenylalanine or tryptophan.

TRBV18 CASSPEGLPETQYF
TRBV12-3/TRBV12-4 CASSSGTGTETQYF
TRBV12-3/TRBV12-4 CASSLILRGQAFF
TRBV30 CAWSRRGRSYEQYF
TRBV7-9 CASNMDGYTF
TRBV5-4 CASSLGTQGETQYF
TRBV20-1 CSAYSDSNQPQHF
TRBV15 CATSTSIGEQPQYF
TRBV10-3 CAIRGTGGHSPLHF
TRBV7-9 CASSLTEYEQYF
TRBV20-1 CSASTRRQTQHF
TRBV20-1 CSAVRESGANVLTF
TRBV5-1 CASSQNSGRVGWTEQYF
TRBV5-1 CASSDRTDNGYTF
TRBV29-1 CSVADRPGTGGRSYTF
TRBV20-1 CSAGTSGRAETQYF
TRBV10-2 CASRGGRGPLFDEQYF
TRBV29-1 CSVASRLTGELFF
TRBV7-9 CAGSPQGQVPYEQYF
TRBV7-7 CARPLLASRSYEQYF
TRBV5-5 CASSGDNSPLHF
TRBV2 CASGSGIPETTNEKLFF
TRBV9 CASSAFSGGSYGYTF
TRBV19 CASSRAGPYEQYF
TRBV7-9 CASSFDSGVEKLFF
TRBV10-3 CAIKAGNTEAFF
TRBV7-2 CASSRGGAGELFF
TRBV12-5 CASVWGTATSSNQPQHF
TRBV7-2 CASSFSSNQPHHF
TRBV7-8 CASSLGVGQLNTEAFF
TRBV10-1 CASSVQGREQYF
TRBV12-3/TRBV12-4 CASSLAAGSSPEQYF
TRBV29-1 CSVDKYGGPIRTF
TRBV19 CASRVRVDGGYTF
TRBV7-2 CASSPRVDGYTF
TRBV20-1 CSASRGLAAYEQHF
TRBV25-1 CASSPPGTRDYEQYF
TRBV7-9 CASSPGTLSPLHF
TRBV13 CASSLDGLADPNTGELFF
TRBV7-9 CASSHVAGTNTGELFF
TRBV10-3 CAISLQGLKETQYF
TRBV25-1 CASSFFARGLSYGYTF
TRBV9 CASSAGGTSGSGRELFF
TRBV6-5 CASSEAGGGEAFF
TRBV15 CATSNGAGQPQYF
TRBV19 CASSMTGINQPQHF
TRBV20-1 CSARERAGVRYEQYF
TRBV19 CAWTRDSNQPQHF